This T cell receptor beta chain was sequenced in a study of T cell responses to AZD1222 COVID-19 vaccine (dated by TCRdb to about 2021). In terms of the full investigation: TCR sequencing covered 230 to 250 trial participants: 200 to 210 given two doses of AZD1222 and about 26 given two doses of MenACWY control vaccine. Trial participants were enrolled into age subgroups of 18-55, 56-69 and 70-plus years, which contained about 160, 30 and 59 TCR-sequenced participants, respectively. Results and caveats for the whole study, not just this receptor: Conclusions about previously exposed vaccinees were limited because only a handful of AZD1222 recipients were SARS-CoV-2 seropositive at baseline. CD4 TCRs associated with the vaccine covered the entire spike protein, and the dominant responses were in regions 160-218 and 743-854. Reportedly, almost half of the unique spike-specific TCRs recognized epitopes lying outside the regions that are mutated in the B.1.351 and B.1.1.7 variants. Because no day 14 peak-response samples were available, repertoires were characterized only after the peak T cell response. Participants were mostly white British and included more females than males, and it was suggested by the authors that clonal diversity may have been underestimated. Spike-specific TCR breadth and depth rose significantly after two AZD1222 doses compared with day 0 and with MenACWY recipients. In the small 56-69-year group, the increase in depth fell short of significance, most likely because of low power.

The CDR3 regions of human TCRbeta chains were analyzed by immunosequencing. From the authors' description of their analysis: TCRs in the repertoires were matched against a reference library of SARS-CoV-2-specific TCRs that had been generated with the MIRA antigen-specificity platform. Breadth was defined as the fraction of unique TCRs that were SARS-CoV-2-associated, and depth was defined as the fraction of total T cells that were SARS-CoV-2-associated. Using the MIRA data, every spike-specific TCR was mapped to the spike region that the TCR reacted to and assigned to either a CD4 or a CD8 class. Log10-transformed breadth and depth values were compared by one-way ANOVA with Sidak's multiple comparisons tests. TCRdb holds this immuneACCESS table with in-frame rearrangements only. Some clones are missing; in checked studies, unresolved V genes explain under half, and the rest has no known cause. The V and J calls and clone size come from that table; D and trimming were worked out from the DNA. The sample data list some 150,000 clones, and around nine tenths of these were observed just once. Over 6% of the sample is in the top ten clones.

Of note for this clone: The antigen this receptor binds is unknown. Base qualities are not at hand, and no much larger clone is one base apart.

The CDR3 goes from the cysteine to the phenylalanine over 14 residues. Solely the CDR3 DNA is kept, with 42 bases framed from the first base. The germline V gene yields KGHDR for CDR1 and SFDVKD for CDR2. Trimming removed 4 bases from V and 6 bases from J, leaving 15 bases between the germline ends. In the paper's terms, the time point label means: sample from adult after SARS-CoV-2 infection, after symptom onset. A couple of convalescent COVID-19 patients, sampled after symptom onset from adults with prior SARS-CoV-2 infection, were also TCR-sequenced for comparison. The sample was peripheral blood, taken after recovery from COVID-19. This clonotype was obtained from an adult who had recovered from COVID-19. Recombination linked TRBV24-1 to TRBJ2-7, with a tentative D gene TRBD1 over 5 matching bases. The DNA is TGTGCCACCAGTGAGGGCTGGACATCGCGCGAGCAGTACTTC. Translated, this is CATSEGWTSREQYF.